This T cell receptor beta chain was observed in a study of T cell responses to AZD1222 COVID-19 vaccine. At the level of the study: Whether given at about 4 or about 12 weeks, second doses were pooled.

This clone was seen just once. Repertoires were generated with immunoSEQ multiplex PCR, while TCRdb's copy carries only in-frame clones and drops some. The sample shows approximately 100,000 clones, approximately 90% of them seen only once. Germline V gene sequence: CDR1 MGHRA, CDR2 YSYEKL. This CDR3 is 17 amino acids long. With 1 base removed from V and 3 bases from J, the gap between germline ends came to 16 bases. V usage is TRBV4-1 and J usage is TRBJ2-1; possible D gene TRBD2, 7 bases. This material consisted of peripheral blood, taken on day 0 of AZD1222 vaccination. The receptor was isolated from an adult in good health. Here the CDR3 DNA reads TGCGCCAGCAGCCAAGTGAGGACTAGGGGGTACTACAATGAGCAGTTCTTC. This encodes CASSQVRTRGYYNEQFF.